This TCR beta chain was sequenced during a study of cytomegalovirus exposure and HLA in healthy donors. A multiplex PCR was run with 60 Vbeta primers and 13 Jbeta primers. Sequenced by immunoSEQ multiplex PCR; TCRdb stores in-frame clones only, minus some. The sample includes nearly 200,000 clones. For this clone: Its antigen is not known.

Study-level findings and limits: Through in vitro validation, three CMV-associated chains were shown to be specific for CMV antigens. Reports showed the classifier diagnosing cytomegalovirus status with high specificity and sensitivity.

Germline assignment: CDR1 SNHLY and CDR2 FYNNEI. The CDR3 loop spans 13 amino acids. V lost 6 bases, J lost 2 bases, and 1 base stayed unmatched. The TCR comes from a boy between 10 and 17 years old in good health and CMV-seronegative. The chain uses TRBV2 and TRBJ1-5, with TRBD1 matching over 7 bases. Sequenced: PBMCs. As DNA, the CDR3 is TGTGCCAGCAGCGGGACAGGCAATCAGCCCCAGCATTTT. As protein: CASSGTGNQPQHF.